The rows below give T cell receptor beta chains drawn from one sample of a study of T cell repertoires in cytomegalovirus infection. No antigen has been assigned to these receptors. One entry per CDR3 protein results from TCRdb running MiXCR on the reads. The repertoire consists of 900,000 to 950,000 distinct CDR3 sequences, with around 32% occurring once and the leading ten covering 13%. The source material was cultured CD8+ T cells from PBMCs, sampled from culture after CMV antigen stimulation. The receptor source for this set is a human donor in good health (CMV status not recorded). Some clones in this sample may be carry-over from other donors' samples. Both conserved end residues are part of each CDR3. The D gene is left open where the match is weak. A row's size may be missing; if present it is once, few, many or a size class.

>many|TRBV7-8|TRBJ1-5|15|TRBD1
TGTGCCAGCAGCCAAACAGGGGGAAGCAATCAGCCCCAGCATTTT
CASSQTGGSNQPQHF
>many|TRBV7-2|TRBJ2-7|14|NA
TGTGCCAGCAGCCCCCGAGGCAGGGGCAACGAGCAGTACTTC
CASSPRGRGNEQYF
>NA|TRBV15|TRBJ2-2|17|TRBD1
TGTGCCACCAGCAGATCCTTCCGGGACAGGGGCACCGGGGAGCTGTTTTTT
CATSRSFRDRGTGELFF
>many|TRBV7-2|TRBJ2-1|17|NA
TGTGCCAGCAGCATCCACAACATGGACAGTTCCTACAATGAGCAGTTCTTC
CASSIHNMDSSYNEQFF
>few|TRBV12-5|TRBJ2-4|13|NA
TGTGCTAGTGGTACTGTAGCCAAAAACATTCAGTACTTC
CASGTVAKNIQYF
>many|TRBV7-3|TRBJ2-1|14|NA
TGTGCCAGCAGTCCAGAGGGGGACTACAATGAGCAGTTCTTC
CASSPEGDYNEQFF
>NA|TRBV6-1|TRBJ1-1|14|NA
TGTGCCAGCAGTGAATGGGGCGGGGGCTATGAAGCTTTCTTT
CASSEWGGGYEAFF
>NA|TRBV10-3|TRBJ1-3|14|NA
TGTGCCATCAGTGGGGACCCTCCCGGAAACACCATATATTTT
CAISGDPPGNTIYF
>NA|TRBV2|TRBJ2-2|15|NA
TGTGCCAGCAGTGGGCTCTCGAGCAGGCCCGGGGAGCTGTTTTTT
CASSGLSSRPGELFF
>few|TRBV7-4|TRBJ1-1|14|TRBD1
TGTGCCAGCCTCCCGGGACAGGGGTTGACTGAAGCTTTCTTT
CASLPGQGLTEAFF
>NA|TRBV2|TRBJ2-6|16|TRBD1
TGTGCCAGCAGGGGGGACAGGGACTCTGGGGCCAACGTCCTGACTTTC
CASRGDRDSGANVLTF
>few|TRBV4-3|TRBJ1-6|16|NA
TGCGCCAGCAGCCAAGATAGGTCAGAGTATAATTCACCCCTCCACTTT
CASSQDRSEYNSPLHF
>NA|TRBV4-3|TRBJ2-1|14|NA
TGCGCCAGCAGCCAAGGTCGAATGGGGTTTGAGCAGTTCTTC
CASSQGRMGFEQFF
>NA|TRBV5-6|TRBJ1-1|13|NA
TGTGCCAGCAGCCGGAGAGAGGACACTGAAGCTTTCTTT
CASSRREDTEAFF
>NA|TRBV6-5|TRBJ1-1|17|NA
TGTGCCAGCAGTTACTCGCCTTGGGCTGGTAGGAACACTGAAGCTTTCTTT
CASSYSPWAGRNTEAFF
>few|TRBV10-3|TRBJ2-2|14|TRBD1
TGTGCCATCAGTGAAGGGACAGGGTTCGGGGAGCTGTTTTTT
CAISEGTGFGELFF
>few|TRBV6-2/TRBV6-3|TRBJ2-6|12|NA
TGTGCCAGCAGGGGTAGCACCAACGTCCTGACTTTC
CASRGSTNVLTF
>NA|TRBV19|TRBJ1-2|15|TRBD1
TGTGCCAGTAGTAAAAGGACAGGGGAGAACTATGGCTACACCTTC
CASSKRTGENYGYTF
>many|TRBV7-8|TRBJ2-1|16|NA
TGTGCCAGCAGCTTAGAAAGGGGCGTAATGTACAATGAGCAGTTCTTC
CASSLERGVMYNEQFF
>NA|TRBV2|TRBJ1-3|14|NA
TGTGCCAGCACCATCTGGGGCTCTGGAAACACCATATATTTT
CASTIWGSGNTIYF